A selection of T cell receptor beta chains follows, all from one sample in a study of blood T cell repertoires in COVID-19. Libraries were prepared by immunoSEQ multiplex PCR; TCRdb keeps only in-frame clonotypes and omits some of them. The sample has some 140,000 clones; about 87% are singletons. Sequencing was performed on peripheral blood. The receptors were gathered from a man between 45 and 60 years old with active COVID-19. Each CDR3 is given with its conserved first and last residue. The D gene is left open where the match is weak. Size is stated for part of the rows, as once, few or many counts, or as a class when the clone is expanded.

v_call: TRBV6-5; d_call: TRBD1; clone_size: -; j_call: TRBJ2-5; cdr3_aa: CASSSTSTGGWQYF; cdr3_nt: TGTGCCAGCAGTTCTACGTCCACAGGGGGCTGGCAGTACTTC
v_call: TRBV2; d_call: -; clone_size: -; j_call: TRBJ2-1; cdr3_aa: CASSEARGPTVYNEQFF; cdr3_nt: TGTGCCAGCAGTGAAGCGCGTGGGCCGACAGTCTACAATGAGCAGTTCTTC
v_call: TRBV6-5; d_call: -; clone_size: -; j_call: TRBJ1-1; cdr3_aa: CASSYSKTGMNTEAFF; cdr3_nt: TGTGCCAGCAGTTACTCCAAGACGGGAATGAACACTGAAGCTTTCTTT
v_call: TRBV19; d_call: -; clone_size: -; j_call: TRBJ1-2; cdr3_aa: CATSPRDTTYRDGYTF; cdr3_nt: TGTGCCACCTCACCGAGGGACACCACTTACCGCGATGGCTACACCTTC
v_call: TRBV6-1; d_call: -; clone_size: -; j_call: TRBJ1-1; cdr3_aa: CASREGGRGPLGAFF; cdr3_nt: TGTGCCAGCAGAGAAGGGGGGAGGGGCCCCTTGGGAGCTTTCTTT
v_call: TRBV7-6; d_call: TRBD2; clone_size: -; j_call: TRBJ2-3; cdr3_aa: CASSRRGAGETDTQYF; cdr3_nt: TGTGCCAGCAGCCGCAGGGGAGCGGGGGAAACAGATACGCAGTATTTT
v_call: TRBV6-5; d_call: -; clone_size: -; j_call: TRBJ1-1; cdr3_aa: CASTPLTEAFF; cdr3_nt: TGTGCCAGCACCCCCTTGACTGAAGCTTTCTTT
v_call: TRBV2; d_call: -; clone_size: -; j_call: TRBJ1-5; cdr3_aa: CASSPLLNQPQHF; cdr3_nt: TGTGCCAGCAGCCCCCTCCTCAATCAGCCCCAGCATTTT
v_call: TRBV6-5; d_call: -; clone_size: -; j_call: TRBJ2-3; cdr3_aa: CASTFDGNTDTQYF; cdr3_nt: TGTGCCAGCACCTTCGACGGGAACACAGATACGCAGTATTTT
v_call: TRBV4-3; d_call: TRBD1; clone_size: -; j_call: TRBJ2-7; cdr3_aa: CASSQEDRAHEQYF; cdr3_nt: TGCGCCAGCAGCCAAGAGGACAGGGCCCACGAGCAGTACTTC
v_call: TRBV5-1; d_call: -; clone_size: -; j_call: TRBJ1-1; cdr3_aa: CASSLALNTEAFF; cdr3_nt: TGCGCCAGCAGCTTGGCCTTGAACACTGAAGCTTTCTTT
v_call: TRBV11-2; d_call: TRBD1; clone_size: -; j_call: TRBJ2-7; cdr3_aa: CASSQGAGEQYF; cdr3_nt: TGTGCCAGCAGTCAGGGGGCGGGGGAGCAGTACTTC
v_call: TRBV2; d_call: -; clone_size: -; j_call: TRBJ1-2; cdr3_aa: CASRTVSDGYTF; cdr3_nt: TGTGCCAGCAGGACAGTGTCGGATGGCTACACCTTC
v_call: TRBV9; d_call: -; clone_size: few; j_call: TRBJ1-1; cdr3_aa: CASSVVGGGTEAFF; cdr3_nt: TGTGCCAGCAGCGTAGTGGGAGGGGGCACTGAAGCTTTCTTT
v_call: TRBV6-5; d_call: -; clone_size: -; j_call: TRBJ1-1; cdr3_aa: CASRRIAEAFF; cdr3_nt: TGTGCCAGCAGGAGAATCGCTGAAGCTTTCTTT
v_call: TRBV4-1; d_call: TRBD1; clone_size: -; j_call: TRBJ2-7; cdr3_aa: CASSHTGTAYEQYF; cdr3_nt: TGCGCCAGCAGCCATACCGGGACAGCCTACGAGCAGTACTTC
v_call: TRBV4-1; d_call: TRBD2; clone_size: -; j_call: TRBJ2-1; cdr3_aa: CASSQALGLAGEQFF; cdr3_nt: TGCGCCAGCAGCCAAGCTTTGGGACTAGCGGGTGAGCAGTTCTTC
v_call: TRBV5-1; d_call: TRBD2; clone_size: once; j_call: TRBJ2-5; cdr3_aa: CASSPGLAGGLRETQYF; cdr3_nt: TGCGCCAGCAGCCCGGGACTAGCGGGGGGGTTACGGGAGACCCAGTACTTC
v_call: TRBV19; d_call: -; clone_size: -; j_call: TRBJ1-5; cdr3_aa: CASSIPGEGNQPQHF; cdr3_nt: TGTGCCAGTAGTATCCCAGGGGAAGGCAATCAGCCCCAGCATTTT
v_call: TRBV9; d_call: -; clone_size: -; j_call: TRBJ1-1; cdr3_aa: CASPSAGEISMNTEAFF; cdr3_nt: TGTGCCAGCCCGTCAGCGGGGGAGATTTCAATGAACACTGAAGCTTTCTTT